A single sample is the source of the 4 T cell receptor beta chains below, sequenced in a study of blood T cell repertoires in COVID-19. Sequencing was performed with immunoSEQ multiplex PCR; in TCRdb, only in-frame clones are kept and a portion is missing. Seen here are about 240,000 clones, roughly 80% observed once, and the top ten hold around 9.6%. The sample was peripheral blood. The source of these receptors is a woman of 80 years or more with acute or convalescent COVID-19.

The chain uses TRBV12-3 or TRBV12-4 and TRBJ1-5; D may be TRBD1 (6 bases). The CDR3 runs 13 residues. Between the trimmed V and J ends, which lost 6 bases and 5 bases, there was a span of 11 bases. CDR3 coding DNA: TGTGCCAGCAGCTCGGACAGAGATCAGCCCCAGCATTTT. Translation: CASSSDRDQPQHF.

The CDR3: CASREQGADGETQYF. CDR3 DNA: TGTGCCAGCAGGGAACAGGGGGCGGACGGGGAGACCCAGTACTTC. The chain uses TRBV2 and TRBJ2-5; 9 nucleotides match TRBD1. This CDR3 has 15 amino acids. Trimming at V came to 6 bases and at J to 5 bases, leaving 10 bases not matched to a gene. Per germline, CDR1 SNHLY and CDR2 FYNNEI.

This rearrangement joins TRBV21-1 to TRBJ1-3; TRBD1, the table's D call, lacks a check against the DNA. TRBV21-1 is designated a pseudogene. This CDR3 contains 15 residues. The CDR3 reads CASSPRDREGNTIYF. CDR3 sequence (DNA): TGTGCCAGCAGCCCCCGGGACAGGGAGGGAAACACCATATATTTT.

The chain carries TRBV7-8 and TRBJ2-3, with a weak D call TRBD1 (5 bases). The germline CDR1 and CDR2 sequences are SGHVS and FQNEAQ. Between the trimmed V and J ends, which lost 1 base and 1 base, there was a span of 15 bases. The CDR3 contains 17 residues. The CDR3 coding sequence is TGTGCCAGCAGCTTAGGGTCGGGTGTAGGGGGCACAGATACGCAGTATTTT. Protein product: CASSLGSGVGGTDTQYF.